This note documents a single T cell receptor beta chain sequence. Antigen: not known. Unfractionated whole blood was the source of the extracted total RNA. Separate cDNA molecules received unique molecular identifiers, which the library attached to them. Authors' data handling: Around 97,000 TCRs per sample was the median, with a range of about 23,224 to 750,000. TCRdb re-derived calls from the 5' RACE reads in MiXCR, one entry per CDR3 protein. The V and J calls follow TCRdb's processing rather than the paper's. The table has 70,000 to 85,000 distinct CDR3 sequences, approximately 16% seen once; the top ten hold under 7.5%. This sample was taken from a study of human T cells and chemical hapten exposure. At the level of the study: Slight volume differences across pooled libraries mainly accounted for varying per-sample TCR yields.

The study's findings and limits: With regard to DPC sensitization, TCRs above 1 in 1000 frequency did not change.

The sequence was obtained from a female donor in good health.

The CDR3 sequence is CASSQDRGPSGAFF. The CDR3 nucleotides are TGCGCCAGCAGCCAAGACAGGGGCCCATCCGGAGCTTTCTTT. The chain has TRBV4-1 and TRBJ1-1, with D possibly being TRBD1 (6 bases). Germline loops: CDR1 MGHRA, CDR2 YSYEKL. The ends were cut back, 0 bases at V and 10 bases at J, with 15 bases in the middle. This CDR3 comprises 14 residues.